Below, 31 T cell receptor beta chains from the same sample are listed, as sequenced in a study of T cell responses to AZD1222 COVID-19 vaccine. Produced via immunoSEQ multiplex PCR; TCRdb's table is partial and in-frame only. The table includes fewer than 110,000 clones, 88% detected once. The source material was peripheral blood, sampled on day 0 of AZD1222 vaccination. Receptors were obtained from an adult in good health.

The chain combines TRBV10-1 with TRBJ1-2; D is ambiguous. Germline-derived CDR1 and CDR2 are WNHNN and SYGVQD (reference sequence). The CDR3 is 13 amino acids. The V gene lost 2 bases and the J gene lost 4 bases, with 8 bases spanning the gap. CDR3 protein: CASSEKQPYGYTF. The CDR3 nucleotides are TGCGCCAGCAGTGAGAAACAGCCCTATGGCTACACCTTC.

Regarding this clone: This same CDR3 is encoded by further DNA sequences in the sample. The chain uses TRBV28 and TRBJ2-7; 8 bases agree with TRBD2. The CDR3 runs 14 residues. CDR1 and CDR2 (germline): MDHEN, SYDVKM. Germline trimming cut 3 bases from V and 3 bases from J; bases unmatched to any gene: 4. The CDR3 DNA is TGTGCCAGCAGTTTTAGCGGGACCCACTACGAGCAGTACTTC. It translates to CASSFSGTHYEQYF.

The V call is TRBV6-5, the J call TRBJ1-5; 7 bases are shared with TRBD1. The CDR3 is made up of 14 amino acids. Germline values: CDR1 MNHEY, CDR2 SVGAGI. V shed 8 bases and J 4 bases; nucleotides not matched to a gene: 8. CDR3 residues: CASFDRAMNQPQHF. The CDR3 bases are TGTGCCAGCTTTGACAGGGCCATGAATCAGCCCCAGCATTTT.

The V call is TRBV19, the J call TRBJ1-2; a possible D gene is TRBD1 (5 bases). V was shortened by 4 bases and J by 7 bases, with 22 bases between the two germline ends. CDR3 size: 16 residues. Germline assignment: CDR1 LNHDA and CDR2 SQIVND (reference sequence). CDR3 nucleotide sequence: TGTGCCAGTAGTACGACAGAGTCTCTACCCTTTGGTGGCTACACCTTC. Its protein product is CASSTTESLPFGGYTF.

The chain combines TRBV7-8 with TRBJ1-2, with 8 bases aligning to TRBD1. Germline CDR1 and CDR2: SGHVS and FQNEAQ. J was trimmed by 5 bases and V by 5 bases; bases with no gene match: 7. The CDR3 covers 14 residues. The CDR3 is CASSGQGYAYGYTF. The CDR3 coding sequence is TGTGCCAGCAGCGGACAGGGTTATGCTTATGGCTACACCTTC.

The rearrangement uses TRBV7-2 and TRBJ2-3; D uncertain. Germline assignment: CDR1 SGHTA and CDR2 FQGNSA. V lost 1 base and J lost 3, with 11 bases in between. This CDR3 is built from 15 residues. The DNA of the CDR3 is TGTGCCAGCAGCTTAGTGACGGCTAGAACAGATACGCAGTATTTT. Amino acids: CASSLVTARTDTQYF.

The CDR3 nucleotides read TGTGCCAGCAGTCAGGGTGCCAATCAGCCCCAGCATTTT. Protein sequence: CASSQGANQPQHF. This sequence joins TRBV6-6 and TRBJ1-5; perhaps TRBD1 as D (5 bases). The germline V and J ends were trimmed by 5 bases and 3 bases, with 8 bases remaining between them. This CDR3 region has 13 residues. Germline V gives CDR1 MNHNY, CDR2 SVGAGI (reference sequence).

The CDR3 nucleotides are TGTGCCAGCAGCCAAGTGGAGGGTACCGGGGAGCTGTTTTTT. Its protein is CASSQVEGTGELFF. The chain links TRBV3-1 (or the pseudogene TRBV3-2) to TRBJ2-2, with D possibly matching TRBD2 (6 bases). This CDR3 spans 14 amino acids. Trimming removed 1 base from V and 5 bases from J, with 8 bases in between. Germline loops: CDR1 LGHDT, CDR2 YNNKEL (reference sequence).

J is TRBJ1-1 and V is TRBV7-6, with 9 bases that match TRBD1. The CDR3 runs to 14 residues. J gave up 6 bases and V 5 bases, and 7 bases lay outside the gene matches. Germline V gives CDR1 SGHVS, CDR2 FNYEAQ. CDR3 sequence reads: CASSRTGGEAEAFF. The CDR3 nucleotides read TGTGCCAGCAGCCGTACAGGGGGCGAGGCTGAAGCTTTCTTT.

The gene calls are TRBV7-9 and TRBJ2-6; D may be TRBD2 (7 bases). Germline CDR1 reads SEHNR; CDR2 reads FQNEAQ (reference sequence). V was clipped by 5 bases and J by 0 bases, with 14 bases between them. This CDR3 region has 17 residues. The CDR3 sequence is CASSVTGRDSGANVLTF. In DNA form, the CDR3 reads TGTGCCAGCAGCGTTACAGGGAGGGACTCTGGGGCCAACGTCCTGACTTTC.

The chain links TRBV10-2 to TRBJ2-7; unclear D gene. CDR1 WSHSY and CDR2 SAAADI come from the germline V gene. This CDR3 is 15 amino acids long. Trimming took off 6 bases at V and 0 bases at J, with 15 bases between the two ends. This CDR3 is CASREIDPASYEQYF. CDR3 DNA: TGCGCCAGCAGGGAGATCGACCCTGCCTCCTACGAGCAGTACTTC.

The CDR3 loop is CASHGPYTNSPLHF. The CDR3 region has the DNA TGTGCCAGCCACGGCCCCTATACGAATTCACCCCTCCACTTT. The chain has TRBV6-5 and TRBJ1-6; D gene uncertain. V was clipped by 8 bases and J by 7 bases, with 15 bases between them. Germline CDR1 MNHEY, CDR2 SVGAGI. The CDR3 consists of 14 residues.

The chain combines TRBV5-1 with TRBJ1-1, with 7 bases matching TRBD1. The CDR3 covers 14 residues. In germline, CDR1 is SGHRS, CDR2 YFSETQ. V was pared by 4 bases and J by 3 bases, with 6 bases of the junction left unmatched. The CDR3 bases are TGCGCCAGCAGCCCGGACAGGTTGGACACTGAAGCTTTCTTT. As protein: CASSPDRLDTEAFF.

CDR3 amino acids: CASSQDPGWRAFF. As DNA, the CDR3 is TGCGCCAGCAGCCAAGATCCAGGGTGGAGGGCTTTCTTT. The chain carries TRBV4-3 and TRBJ1-1; D is possibly TRBD1 (5 bases). There are 13 residues in the CDR3. Germline V gives CDR1 LGHNA, CDR2 YSLEER. The germline V and J ends were trimmed by 0 bases and 11 bases, with 13 bases remaining between them.

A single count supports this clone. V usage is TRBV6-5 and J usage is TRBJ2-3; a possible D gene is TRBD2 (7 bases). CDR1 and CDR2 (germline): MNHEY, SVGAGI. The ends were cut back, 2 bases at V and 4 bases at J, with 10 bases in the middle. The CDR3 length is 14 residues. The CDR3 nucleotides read TGTGCCAGCAGTTACGGGGGGGCGGCAGATACGCAGTATTTT. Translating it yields CASSYGGAADTQYF.

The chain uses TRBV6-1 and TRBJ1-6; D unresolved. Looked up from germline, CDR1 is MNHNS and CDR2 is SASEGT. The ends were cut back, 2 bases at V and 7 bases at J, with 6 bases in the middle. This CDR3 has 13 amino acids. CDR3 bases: TGTGCCAGCAGTGAACCCCACAATTCACCCCTCCACTTT. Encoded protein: CASSEPHNSPLHF.

CDR3 sequence reads: CASTDDNEQFF. In nucleotides, the CDR3 is TGTGCCAGCACAGACGACAATGAGCAGTTCTTC. V is TRBV7-9 and J is TRBJ2-1; the D is unclear. This CDR3 spans 11 amino acids. V lost 7 bases and J lost 5, with 6 bases in between. Germline V gives CDR1 SEHNR, CDR2 FQNEAQ (reference sequence).

The CDR3 loop reads CASSPFGTNVYEQYF. CDR3 coding DNA: TGTGCCAGCTCACCATTCGGGACAAACGTCTACGAGCAGTACTTC. The chain carries TRBV18 and TRBJ2-7, with D tentatively TRBD1 (6 bases). This CDR3 comprises 15 residues. Germline CDR1 KGHSH, CDR2 LQKENI. Trimming pared 2 bases from V and 3 bases from J, leaving 14 bases between.

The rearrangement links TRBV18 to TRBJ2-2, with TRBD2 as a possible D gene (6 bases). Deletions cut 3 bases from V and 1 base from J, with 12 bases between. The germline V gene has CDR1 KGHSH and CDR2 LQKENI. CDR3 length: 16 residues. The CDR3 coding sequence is TGTGCCAGCTCACCCGGGAGAAGCGGGAACACCGGGGAGCTGTTTTTT. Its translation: CASSPGRSGNTGELFF.

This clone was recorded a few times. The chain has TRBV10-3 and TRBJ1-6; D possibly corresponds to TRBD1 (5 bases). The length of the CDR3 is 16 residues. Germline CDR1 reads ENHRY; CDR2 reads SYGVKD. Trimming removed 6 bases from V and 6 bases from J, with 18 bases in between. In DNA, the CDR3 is TGTGCCATCAGAACGGGGCTAGGTAGTGGTAATTCACCCCTCCACTTT. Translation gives CAIRTGLGSGNSPLHF.

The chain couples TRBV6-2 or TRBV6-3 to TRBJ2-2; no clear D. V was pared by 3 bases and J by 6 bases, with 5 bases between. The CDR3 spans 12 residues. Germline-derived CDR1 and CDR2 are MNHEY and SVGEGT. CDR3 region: CASSYPAGELFF. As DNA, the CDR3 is TGTGCCAGCAGTTATCCGGCCGGGGAGCTGTTTTTT.

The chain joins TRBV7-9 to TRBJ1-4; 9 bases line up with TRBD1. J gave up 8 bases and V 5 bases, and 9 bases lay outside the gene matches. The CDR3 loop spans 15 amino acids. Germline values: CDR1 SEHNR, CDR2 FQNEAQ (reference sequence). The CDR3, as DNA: TGTGCCAGCAGCCTCCCCGGGACAGGGTGGGAAAAACTGTTTTTT. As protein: CASSLPGTGWEKLFF. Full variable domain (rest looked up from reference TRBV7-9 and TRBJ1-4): DTGVSQNPRHKITKRGQNVTFRCDPISEHNRLYWYRQTLGQGPEFLTYFQNEAQLEKSRLLSDRFSAERPKGSFSTLEIQRTEQGDSAMYLCASSLPGTGWEKLFFGSGTQLSVL.

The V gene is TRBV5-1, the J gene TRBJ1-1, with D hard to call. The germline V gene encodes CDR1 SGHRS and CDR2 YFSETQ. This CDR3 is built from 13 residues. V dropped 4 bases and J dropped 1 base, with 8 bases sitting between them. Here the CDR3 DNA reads TGCGCCAGCAGCCCCCAAGGGAACACTGAAGCTTTCTTT. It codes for CASSPQGNTEAFF. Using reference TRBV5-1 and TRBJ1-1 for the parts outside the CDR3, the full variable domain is KAGVTQTPRYLIKTRGQQVTLSCSPISGHRSVSWYQQTPGQGLQFLFEYFSETQRNKGNFPGRFSGRQFSNSRSEMNVSTLELGDSALYLCASSPQGNTEAFFGQGTRLTVV.

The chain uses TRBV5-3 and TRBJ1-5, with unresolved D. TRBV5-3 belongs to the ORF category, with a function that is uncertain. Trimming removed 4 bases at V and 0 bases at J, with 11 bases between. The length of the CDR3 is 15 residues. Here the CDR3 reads CARSRGRNSNQPQHF. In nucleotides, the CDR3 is TGTGCCAGAAGCCGAGGACGGAATAGCAATCAGCCCCAGCATTTT.

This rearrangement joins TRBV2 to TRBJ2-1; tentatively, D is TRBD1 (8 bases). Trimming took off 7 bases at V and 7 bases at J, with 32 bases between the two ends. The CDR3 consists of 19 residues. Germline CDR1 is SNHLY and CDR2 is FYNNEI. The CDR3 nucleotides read TGTGCCAGCACCCCTTCAGGGGGCGGGAGCGCGTTTCTTGGGAATGAGCAGTTCTTC. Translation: CASTPSGGGSAFLGNEQFF.

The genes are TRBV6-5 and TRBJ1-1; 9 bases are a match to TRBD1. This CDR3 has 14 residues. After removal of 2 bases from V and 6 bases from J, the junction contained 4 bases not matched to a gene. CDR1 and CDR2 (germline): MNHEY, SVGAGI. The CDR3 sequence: CASSYGQGSAEAFF. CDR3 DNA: TGTGCCAGCAGTTACGGACAGGGGAGCGCTGAAGCTTTCTTT.

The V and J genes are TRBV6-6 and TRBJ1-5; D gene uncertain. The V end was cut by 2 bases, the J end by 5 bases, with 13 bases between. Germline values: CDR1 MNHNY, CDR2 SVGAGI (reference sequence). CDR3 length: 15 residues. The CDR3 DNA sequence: TGTGCCAGCAGTTACCGTACGAGAGCCGATCAGCCCCAGCATTTT. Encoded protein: CASSYRTRADQPQHF.

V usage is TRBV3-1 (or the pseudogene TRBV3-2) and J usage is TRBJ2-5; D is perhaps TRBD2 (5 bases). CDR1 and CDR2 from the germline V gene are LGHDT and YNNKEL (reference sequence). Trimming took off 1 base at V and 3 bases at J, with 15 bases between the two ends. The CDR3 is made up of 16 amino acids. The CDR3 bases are TGTGCCAGCAGCCAAGTCCCTAGCCCAATGGAAGAGACCCAGTACTTC. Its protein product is CASSQVPSPMEETQYF.

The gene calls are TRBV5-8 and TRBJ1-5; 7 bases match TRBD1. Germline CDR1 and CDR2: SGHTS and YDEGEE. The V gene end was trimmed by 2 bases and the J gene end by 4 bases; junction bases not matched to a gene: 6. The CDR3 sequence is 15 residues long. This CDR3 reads CASSFSGQLNQPQHF. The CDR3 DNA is TGTGCCAGCAGCTTTTCGGGACAGCTTAATCAGCCCCAGCATTTT.

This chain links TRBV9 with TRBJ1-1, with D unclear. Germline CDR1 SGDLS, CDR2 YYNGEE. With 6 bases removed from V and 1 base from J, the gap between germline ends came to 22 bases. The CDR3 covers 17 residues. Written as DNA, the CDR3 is TGTGCCAGCACCCGTAGTATATCGGCGGAGGGGAACACTGAAGCTTTCTTT. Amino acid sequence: CASTRSISAEGNTEAFF.

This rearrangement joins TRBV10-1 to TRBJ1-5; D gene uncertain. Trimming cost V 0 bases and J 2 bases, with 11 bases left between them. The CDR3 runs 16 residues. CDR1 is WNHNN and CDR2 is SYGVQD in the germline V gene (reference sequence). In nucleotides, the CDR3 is TGCGCCAGCAGTGAGTCGATCGTGCGGTGCAATCAGCCCCAGCATTTT. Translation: CASSESIVRCNQPQHF.